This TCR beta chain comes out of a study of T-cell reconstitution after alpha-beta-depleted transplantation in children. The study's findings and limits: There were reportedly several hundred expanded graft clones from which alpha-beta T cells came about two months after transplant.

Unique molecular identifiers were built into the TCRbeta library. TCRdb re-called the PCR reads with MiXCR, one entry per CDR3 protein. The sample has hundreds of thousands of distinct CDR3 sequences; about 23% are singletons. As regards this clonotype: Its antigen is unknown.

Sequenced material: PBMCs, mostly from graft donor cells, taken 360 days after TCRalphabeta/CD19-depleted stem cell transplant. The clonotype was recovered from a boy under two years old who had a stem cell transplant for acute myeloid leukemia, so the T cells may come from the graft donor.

The CDR3 DNA reads as TGCAGTGCTAGAGCCGGGGCTAGCGCCCAAGAGACCCAGTACTTC. Protein sequence: CSARAGASAQETQYF. V is TRBV20-1 and J is TRBJ2-5; TRBD2 is a possible D gene (6 bases). Per germline, CDR1 DFQATT and CDR2 SNEGSKA (reference sequence). Trimming removed 1 base from V and 1 base from J, with 13 bases in between. The CDR3 has 15 residues.